This T cell receptor (beta chain) was captured in a study of regulatory T cells in long-lasting Graves disease. Regarding time point: newly diagnosed GD, antithyroid drugs for less than 3 months. PBMC-extracted RNA yielded the TCR library. Sequencing libraries for TCR beta were prepared with iRepertoire HTBI primers and Arm-PCR of CDR3 regions. TCRdb reanalysed the multiplex PCR reads using MiXCR and keeps one entry per CDR3 protein. The sample has hundreds of thousands of distinct CDR3 sequences, about 15% seen once; the top ten hold under 9%. These data were likewise used in another study, on T cells in Graves' hyperthyroidism and ophthalmopathy.

Sequenced material: peripheral blood mononuclear cells (PBMCs), taken at new diagnosis, from a patient treated with antithyroid drugs. The origin of this receptor is a woman in her thirties or forties with Graves disease.

As DNA, the CDR3 is TGTGCCACCTCGAGGCTCCCTCAAGAGACCCAGTACTTC. Its translation is CATSRLPQETQYF. J is TRBJ2-5 and V is TRBV6-1; D is uncertain. CDR1 is MNHNS and CDR2 is SASEGT in the germline V gene. This CDR3 spans 13 amino acids. Trimming stripped 10 bases from V and 2 bases from J, with 14 bases between.